This TCR beta chain was captured in a study of T cells in Graves' hyperthyroidism and ophthalmopathy. The CDR3 is 13 amino acids. Germline CDR1 reads PRHDT; CDR2 reads FYEKMQ (reference sequence). V lost 1 base and J lost 3, with 6 bases in between. This clonotype showed up many times. There were TCR beta CDR3 regions amplified from RNA transcripts. In the first-round RT-PCR of the TCR CDR3, the HTBI primer set was used. MiXCR was run by TCRdb on the multiplex PCR reads, yielding one entry per CDR3 protein. The sample shows hundreds of thousands of distinct CDR3 sequences, roughly 17% of them seen only once. With a duration under 2 months, the hyperthyroidism was newly diagnosed in patients aged 18 to 65. Each diagnosis was grounded in clinical symptoms, serum thyroxine and TRAb, thyroid ultrasound, and orbital computed tomography.

Sample: blood. This chain connects TRBV13 to TRBJ2-5, with D maybe TRBD2 (5 bases). The source is a woman between 18 and 29 years old with Graves' hyperthyroidism. The CDR3, as DNA: TGTGCCAGCAGCTTAGAAGCGGAAGAGACCCAGTACTTC. It codes for CASSLEAEETQYF.